Listed below are T cell receptor beta chains from one sample, sequenced in a study of early T cells in non-severe SARS-CoV-2 infection. TCRdb used MiXCR to reprocess the 5' RACE reads, holding one entry per CDR3 protein. The sample has tens of thousands of distinct CDR3 sequences, approximately 8% seen once. The specimen sequenced was whole blood. The receptors derive from an adult who was a healthcare worker with PCR-confirmed SARS-CoV-2 infection or an uninfected control (not recorded which). CDR3s include the opening cysteine and the closing phenylalanine or tryptophan. Fields, in order: V gene, J gene, clone size, D gene, CDR3 protein, CDR3 DNA. The D gene is left open where the match is weak. Clone size is shown for a subset of rows, as once, few, many or a class of expanded clone.

>TRBV11-2|TRBJ1-1|-|-
CASSLFVEAFF
TGTGCCAGCAGCTTATTTGTTGAAGCTTTCTTT
>TRBV2|TRBJ2-3|many|TRBD1
CASSPTRGGQGTDTQYF
TGTGCCAGCAGCCCTACTAGGGGTGGACAGGGGACGGATACGCAGTATTTT
>TRBV4-1|TRBJ1-2|few|TRBD1
CASSQALTGGNNYGYTF
TGCGCCAGCAGCCAAGCCCTGACAGGGGGCAATAACTATGGCTACACCTTC
>TRBV11-2|TRBJ2-7|few|-
CASGDNSASYEQYF
TGTGCCAGCGGGGACAACAGCGCGTCCTACGAGCAGTACTTC
>TRBV6-1|TRBJ1-6|many|-
CASSEDYNSPLHF
TGTGCCAGCAGTGAAGACTATAATTCACCCCTCCACTTT
>TRBV4-1|TRBJ2-2|-|-
CASSHQARPGELFF
TGCGCCAGCAGCCACCAGGCCAGGCCCGGGGAGCTGTTTTTT
>TRBV5-1|TRBJ2-3|few|-
CASSLDEDTQYF
TGCGCCAGCAGCTTGGATGAAGATACGCAGTATTTT
>TRBV23-1|TRBJ1-5|few|-
CASSQSEQGSCNQPQHF
TGCGCCAGCAGTCAATCCGAGCAGGGATCTTGCAATCAGCCCCAGCATTTT
>TRBV6-6|TRBJ1-1|many|-
CASSYSLGDTEAFF
TGTGCCAGCAGTTACTCGTTGGGGGACACTGAAGCTTTCTTT
>TRBV5-4|TRBJ2-1|many|TRBD2
CASSPSPSGTYNEQFF
TGTGCCAGCAGCCCCTCCCCTAGCGGTACCTACAATGAGCAGTTCTTC
>TRBV14|TRBJ1-1|many|-
CASSHDTETFAEAFF
TGTGCCAGCAGCCACGATACAGAAACCTTCGCTGAAGCTTTCTTT
>TRBV28|TRBJ2-7|-|-
CASSLSIGQYEQYF
TGTGCCAGCAGTTTATCAATTGGACAGTACGAGCAGTACTTC
>TRBV25-1|TRBJ1-5|few|-
CASSARGSNQPQHF
TGTGCCAGCAGTGCTCGAGGGAGCAATCAGCCCCAGCATTTT
>TRBV5-1|TRBJ1-2|many|-
CASRGATTSYGYTF
TGCGCCAGCAGGGGGGCAACGACCTCCTATGGCTACACCTTC
>TRBV5-6|TRBJ2-3|many|-
CASSLASADTQYF
TGTGCCAGCAGCTTGGCCAGCGCAGATACGCAGTATTTT
>TRBV20-1|TRBJ2-7|many|-
CSARDQKGATPFQYF
TGCAGTGCTAGAGATCAGAAAGGGGCGACCCCCTTTCAGTACTTC
>TRBV5-6|TRBJ2-7|many|-
CASSLGASYEQYF
TGTGCCAGCAGCTTGGGGGCGTCCTACGAGCAGTACTTC
>TRBV6-5|TRBJ2-1|few|-
CASIMGDEQFF
TGTGCCAGCATTATGGGGGATGAGCAGTTCTTC
>TRBV27|TRBJ1-2|many|TRBD1
CASSQDREEERGGGYTF
TGTGCCAGCAGTCAGGACAGGGAGGAAGAAAGGGGGGGCGGCTACACCTTC
>TRBV6-5|TRBJ2-2|-|-
CASSYSKGGGMAGELFF
TGTGCCAGCAGTTACTCGAAGGGAGGGGGAATGGCCGGGGAGCTGTTTTTT
>TRBV2|TRBJ2-3|-|TRBD2
CASNLAGATDTQYF
TGTGCCAGCAATCTAGCGGGGGCCACAGATACGCAGTATTTT
>TRBV7-9|TRBJ2-7|-|-
CASSLYLGSEQYF
TGTGCCAGCAGCTTATATCTCGGTTCCGAGCAGTACTTC
>TRBV7-3|TRBJ1-1|many|TRBD1
CASSPTGGRNTEAFF
TGTGCCAGCAGCCCAACAGGGGGCAGGAACACTGAAGCTTTCTTT
>TRBV6-2/TRBV6-3|TRBJ2-1|few|TRBD2
CARAGEPSYNEQFF
TGTGCCAGAGCGGGAGAACCCTCCTACAATGAGCAGTTCTTC
>TRBV29-1|TRBJ2-2|-|-
CSVEAGNTGELFF
TGCAGCGTTGAAGCAGGGAACACCGGGGAGCTGTTTTTT
>TRBV7-8|TRBJ1-5|many|-
CASSLADKGGGPQHF
TGTGCCAGCAGCTTAGCTGATAAGGGGGGAGGGCCCCAGCATTTT
>TRBV9|TRBJ2-3|-|TRBD2
CASSPGLAGGRTDTQYF
TGTGCCAGCAGCCCAGGACTAGCGGGGGGACGCACAGATACGCAGTATTTT
>TRBV20-1|TRBJ2-1|-|TRBD2
CSAQRLAGINEQFF
TGCAGTGCTCAAAGACTAGCGGGGATCAATGAGCAGTTCTTC
>TRBV25-1|TRBJ1-6|-|-
CASSEYGRGDSPLHF
TGTGCCAGCAGTGAATACGGGAGGGGGGATTCACCCCTCCACTTT
>TRBV5-4|TRBJ2-3|many|-
CATSPTTDTQYF
TGTGCCACCTCGCCGACCACAGATACGCAGTATTTT
>TRBV30|TRBJ1-6|many|-
CAWHAGTGDSPLHF
TGTGCCTGGCACGCCGGGACCGGTGATTCACCCCTCCACTTT
>TRBV6-6|TRBJ2-3|few|-
CASSYPGARTDTQYF
TGTGCCAGCAGTTACCCGGGGGCTAGGACAGATACGCAGTATTTT
>TRBV7-9|TRBJ2-3|-|TRBD2
CVSSLGLAGVRTDTQYF
TGTGTCAGCAGCTTGGGACTAGCGGGAGTTCGCACAGATACGCAGTATTTT
>TRBV5-1|TRBJ2-1|-|-
CASSLGGQGRYNEQFF
TGCGCCAGCAGCTTGGGAGGGCAGGGGAGATACAATGAGCAGTTCTTC
>TRBV6-5|TRBJ1-2|many|-
CASTTSGAVYGYTF
TGTGCCAGCACTACAAGTGGGGCGGTCTATGGCTACACCTTC
>TRBV5-1|TRBJ1-1|-|-
CASSPWNTEAFF
TGCGCCAGCAGCCCTTGGAACACTGAAGCTTTCTTT
>TRBV7-9|TRBJ2-1|-|-
CASSLVPLADSYNEQFF
TGTGCCAGCAGCTTAGTCCCTTTAGCGGACTCCTACAATGAGCAGTTCTTC
>TRBV19|TRBJ2-7|few|-
CASSTRQDSYEQYF
TGTGCCAGTAGTACCAGACAAGACTCCTACGAGCAGTACTTC
>TRBV11-3|TRBJ2-1|-|-
CASSLKGSEQFF
TGTGCCAGCAGCTTAAAGGGGAGTGAGCAGTTCTTC
>TRBV6-1|TRBJ1-5|few|-
CASTEGHTQHF
TGTGCCAGCACCGAAGGACATACTCAGCATTTT